One and the same sample provided the 24 T cell receptor beta chains below, sequenced in a study of Ad26.COV2.S vaccination and SARS-CoV-2 variants (TCRdb year 2021). The protocol used for the library was the immunoSEQ multiplex PCR assay. Here the immuneACCESS table is served through TCRdb, limited to in-frame sequences with V and J called. Missing clones are a known gap in these copies; in checked studies unresolved V genes cover under half, and the rest lacks a known reason. This sample holds about 350,000 clones; about 85% were observed only once. Jointly, the top ten make up 2.5% to 3.5% of the sample. This specimen's treatment or condition label, interpreted: some 19 received Ad26.COV2.S at low or high dose, single or two shots; 5 received placebo; per-sample allocation not given. Repertoires of vaccine and placebo recipients were sequenced from samples collected on day 63 after the first injection.

The sequenced sample was peripheral blood, obtained in a trial of Ad26.COV2.S vaccine versus placebo. The receptors originated from a person between 18 and 65 years old who received the Ad26.COV2.S COVID-19 vaccine or a placebo.

In its sample, this clone was seen a few times. The chain is built from TRBV27 and TRBJ1-2, with 9 bases fitting TRBD1. CDR3 length equals 13 residues. The germline V gene encodes CDR1 MNHEY and CDR2 SMNVEV (reference sequence). After removal of 6 bases from V and 6 bases from J, the junction contained 5 bases not matched to a gene. The CDR3, as DNA: TGTGCCAGCAGCGGGACAGGGATCAATGGCTACACCTTC. It translates to CASSGTGINGYTF.

V is TRBV2 and J is TRBJ2-7; perhaps TRBD2 as D (5 bases). Germline CDR1 reads SNHLY; CDR2 reads FYNNEI. V was shortened by 5 bases and J by 0 bases, with 17 bases between the two germline ends. This CDR3 contains 16 residues. CDR3 protein: CASSYPVGGSSYEQYF. The CDR3, as DNA: TGTGCCAGCAGTTACCCTGTCGGTGGGAGCTCCTACGAGCAGTACTTC. Together with reference TRBV2 and TRBJ2-7, the CDR3 gives the full variable domain: EPEVTQTPSHQVTQMGQEVILRCVPISNHLYFYWYRQILGQKVEFLVSFYNNEISEKSEIFDDQFSVERPDGSNFTLKIRSTKLEDSAMYFCASSYPVGGSSYEQYFGPGTRLTVT.

This clone was counted a single time. The chain links TRBV4-1 to TRBJ1-6; possibly TRBD1 for D (6 bases). V gave up 0 bases and J gave up 7 bases, with 22 bases separating them. This CDR3 region has 19 residues. CDR1 is MGHRA, CDR2 YSYEKL, per germline. DNA for the CDR3: TGCGCCAGCAGCCAAGAAGGGCCGGGACACCCTTTATGGAATTCACCCCTCCACTTT. Translating gives CASSQEGPGHPLWNSPLHF.

The chain recombines TRBV18 with TRBJ1-1; D is uncertain. This CDR3 has 13 amino acids. V lost 6 bases to trimming and J lost 9 bases, with 17 bases between them. Germline V CDR1 and CDR2: KGHSH, LQKENI. The CDR3 loop is CASSGTSSEKAFF. The CDR3 DNA follows: TGTGCCAGCTCCGGTACATCCTCAGAAAAAGCTTTCTTT.

The CDR3 bases are TGTGCCAGCAGTCTTTTCTCCTACGAGCAGTACTTC. It specifies CASSLFSYEQYF. The rearrangement uses TRBV27 and TRBJ2-7; no clear D. Germline assignment: CDR1 MNHEY and CDR2 SMNVEV (reference sequence). V shed 5 bases and J shed 0 bases, with 5 bases lying between them. The CDR3 has 12 residues.

This clone came up once. This chain connects TRBV28 to TRBJ2-2; 10 bases line up with TRBD1. The length of the CDR3 is 14 residues. The trim removed 7 bases at V and 7 bases at J, leaving 6 bases unmatched. CDR1 and CDR2 (germline): MDHEN, SYDVKM. The CDR3 nucleotides are TGTGCCAGCATCCCGGACAGGGGGTTCGGGGAGCTGTTTTTT. It is translated as CASIPDRGFGELFF.

This rearrangement joins TRBV27 to TRBJ2-7; 9 bases are a match to TRBD1. The junction had 8 bases not matched to a gene; V was cut back by 3 bases and J by 5 bases. CDR3 size: 15 residues. CDR1 is MNHEY and CDR2 is SMNVEV in the germline V gene (reference sequence). CDR3 sequence reads: CASSLLGQGGNEQYF. CDR3 sequence (DNA): TGTGCCAGCAGTTTGCTGGGACAGGGCGGCAACGAGCAGTACTTC.

The V gene is TRBV14, the J gene TRBJ2-3, with TRBD2 matching 12 bases. V was pared by 3 bases and J by 5 bases, with 6 bases of the junction left unmatched. The CDR3 loop spans 16 amino acids. Germline CDR1 reads SGHDN; CDR2 reads FVKESK. The CDR3 here is CASSQWTSGALDTQYF. The CDR3 nucleotides read TGTGCCAGCAGCCAGTGGACTAGCGGGGCGCTAGATACGCAGTATTTT.

The chain is built from TRBV4-3 and TRBJ2-1, with 7 positions matching TRBD2. This CDR3 is built from 17 residues. V trimming: 1 base; J trimming: 2 bases; junction bases outside the gene matches: 8. Per germline, CDR1 LGHNA and CDR2 YSLEER. CDR3 sequence: CASSQVGEGRAYNEQFF. The CDR3 nucleotides are TGCGCCAGCAGCCAAGTCGGGGAGGGGAGGGCCTACAATGAGCAGTTCTTC.

V is TRBV27 and J is TRBJ2-3; 7 nucleotides match TRBD2. The junction had 8 bases not matched to a gene; V was cut back by 2 bases and J by 9 bases. The CDR3 has 14 residues. In germline, CDR1 is MNHEY, CDR2 SMNVEV (reference sequence). The CDR3 DNA reads TGTGCCAGCAGTTTAATTGTTGGCGGGAGCACGCAGTATTTT. Translation: CASSLIVGGSTQYF.

The rearrangement joins TRBV7-9 to TRBJ2-2; D is unresolved. CDR1 and CDR2 from the germline V gene are SEHNR and FQNEAQ (reference sequence). V was clipped by 1 base and J by 0 bases, with 15 bases between them. The CDR3 contains 18 residues. The CDR3 DNA is TGTGCCAGCAGCTTAGAATCGTTTGGGCAGTCGAACACCGGGGAGCTGTTTTTT. Residues: CASSLESFGQSNTGELFF.

The CDR3 protein is CASSQERYRGYNQPQHF. In DNA, the CDR3 is TGCGCCAGCAGCCAAGAACGGTATAGGGGCTACAATCAGCCCCAGCATTTT. The chain is built from TRBV4-1 and TRBJ1-5; perhaps TRBD1 as D (5 bases). The germline gives CDR1 MGHRA, CDR2 YSYEKL. V was shortened by 0 bases and J by 3 bases, with 15 bases between the two germline ends. The CDR3 has 17 residues.

This clone was seen just once. This chain joins TRBV7-2 and TRBJ2-1, with D tentatively TRBD2 (6 bases). CDR3 length equals 14 residues. Trimming stripped 1 base from V and 5 bases from J, with 9 bases between. Germline CDR1 and CDR2: SGHTA and FQGNSA. CDR3 loop: CASSLGGGNNEQFF. The CDR3, as DNA: TGTGCCAGCAGCTTAGGTGGCGGGAACAATGAGCAGTTCTTC.

This clone was observed once. This sequence joins TRBV7-6 and TRBJ1-5, with TRBD1 as a possible D gene (5 bases). The CDR3 contains 16 residues. Trimming left V 2 bases short and J 7 bases short, with 18 bases between. CDR1 is SGHVS, CDR2 FNYEAQ, per germline. In DNA form, the CDR3 reads TGTGCCAGCAGCTTAAACCCCGGGAGCGAGGGGCAGCCCCAGCATTTT. Translation gives CASSLNPGSEGQPQHF.

V gene TRBV19 combines with J gene TRBJ2-1, with TRBD2 matching over 10 bases. There are 15 residues in the CDR3. Germline V gene data show CDR1 as LNHDA and CDR2 as SQIVND (reference sequence). J lost 5 bases, V lost 3 bases, and 4 bases had no gene match. CDR3: CASSIIAGGHNEQFF. DNA for the CDR3: TGTGCCAGTAGTATCATAGCGGGGGGCCACAATGAGCAGTTCTTC.

This chain uses TRBV29-1 with TRBJ2-5; possibly TRBD2 for D (5 bases). From germline, CDR1 is SQVTM and CDR2 ANQGSEA. Trimming pared 3 bases from V and 2 bases from J, leaving 13 bases between. The CDR3 length is 14 residues. CDR3: CSVESLSGQETQYF. In DNA form, the CDR3 reads TGCAGCGTTGAGTCCTTGTCGGGACAAGAGACCCAGTACTTC.

This clone occurred once. The J gene is TRBJ1-3, the V gene TRBV7-2; TRBD1 aligns across 11 bases. In germline, CDR1 is SGHTA, CDR2 FQGNSA. CDR3 length: 17 amino acids. V shed 0 bases and J 0 bases; nucleotides not matched to a gene: 1. In DNA, the CDR3 is TGTGCCAGCAGCTTAGCGGGGACAGGGGGCTCTGGAAACACCATATATTTT. Translation: CASSLAGTGGSGNTIYF.

The chain links TRBV2 to TRBJ1-6; the D gene is possibly TRBD1 (5 bases). CDR1 and CDR2 (germline): SNHLY, FYNNEI. Between the trimmed V and J ends, which lost 6 bases and 10 bases, there was a span of 13 bases. This CDR3 spans 13 amino acids. CDR3 protein: CASRPDIFSPLHF. The DNA for the CDR3 is TGTGCCAGCAGACCGGACATCTTCTCACCCCTCCACTTT.

The gene calls are TRBV27 and TRBJ2-3; D tentatively reads TRBD1 or TRBD2 (5 bases each). The CDR3 is 15 residues long. The V and J ends lost 0 bases and 2 bases respectively, with 9 bases between them. Per the germline V gene, CDR1 is MNHEY and CDR2 is SMNVEV (reference sequence). The CDR3 is CASSLSGTFTDTQYF. As DNA, the CDR3 is TGTGCCAGCAGTTTATCCGGGACCTTCACAGATACGCAGTATTTT.

The sample holds one count of this clone. The chain carries TRBV19 and TRBJ2-1, with 10 positions matching TRBD2. After removal of 6 bases from V and 5 bases from J, the junction contained 1 base not matched to a gene. The CDR3 runs 13 residues. CDR1 and CDR2 (germline): LNHDA, SQIVND (reference sequence). CDR3 region: CASRGLADNEQFF. The CDR3 coding sequence is TGTGCCAGTAGAGGACTAGCGGACAATGAGCAGTTCTTC.

Notes on this clone: Additional DNA sequences in this sample encode the identical CDR3. The chain combines TRBV3-1 (or the pseudogene TRBV3-2) with TRBJ2-3; perhaps TRBD2 as D (5 bases). The CDR3 consists of 14 residues. Trimming stripped 1 base from V and 2 bases from J, with 7 bases between. CDR1 is LGHDT and CDR2 is YNNKEL in the germline V gene (reference sequence). For the CDR3, the DNA is TGTGCCAGCAGCCAAGGAGGGTCCACAGATACGCAGTATTTT. Its protein is CASSQGGSTDTQYF.

This clone was observed a handful of times. The chain recombines TRBV3-1 (or the pseudogene TRBV3-2) with TRBJ2-2; D remains ambiguous. Germline values: CDR1 LGHDT, CDR2 YNNKEL (reference sequence). V gave up 1 base and J gave up 7 bases, with 13 bases separating them. The CDR3 runs 15 residues. For the CDR3, the DNA is TGTGCCAGCAGCCAAGCGCAGCTGGTTCACGGGGAGCTGTTTTTT. Amino acid sequence: CASSQAQLVHGELFF.

This clone has only one observation. J is TRBJ2-7 and V is TRBV15, with TRBD2 as a possible D gene (6 bases). Germline V gives CDR1 LNHNV, CDR2 YYDKDF (reference sequence). V was shortened by 4 bases and J by 4 bases, with 11 bases between the two germline ends. The CDR3 covers 13 residues. CDR3 bases: TGTGCCACCAGCACAGGGACTGGTTACGAGCAGTACTTC. Residues: CATSTGTGYEQYF.

The J gene is TRBJ2-5, the V gene TRBV6-5; 11 positions match TRBD2. The CDR3 contains 16 residues. The V gene's germline CDR1 is MNHEY and CDR2 SVGAGI. The J segment lost 5 bases and the V segment lost 4 bases, leaving 9 bases of the junction unmatched. The CDR3 loop is CASSLTSGSRGETQYF. The CDR3 bases are TGTGCCAGCAGTTTAACTAGCGGGAGTCGGGGGGAGACCCAGTACTTC.